The TCR beta chain under discussion was sequenced for a study of T cell responses to AZD1222 COVID-19 vaccine. Findings and caveats of the study: Baseline seropositives among AZD1222 recipients totaled only five to seven. Reportedly, nearly half the spike-specific TCRs target unmutated variant regions.

The table came from immunoSEQ multiplex PCR; TCRdb's copy has only in-frame clones and leaves some out. Of 150,000 or so clones listed, roughly 93% are singletons. Trimming took off 5 bases at V and 4 bases at J, with 12 bases between the two ends. The germline CDR1 and CDR2 sequences are SGHNT and YENEEA. This CDR3 region has 14 residues. As for this clone: Its antigen is undetermined.

The sequence was obtained from an adult in good health. The V and J genes are TRBV11-3 and TRBJ1-3; possibly TRBD1 for D (5 bases). Sequences were derived from peripheral blood, sampled on day 0 of AZD1222 vaccination. The CDR3 sequence: CASSQGGAGNTIYF. The CDR3 region has the DNA TGTGCCAGCAGCCAGGGCGGTGCGGGAAACACCATATATTTT.